A single sample gave rise to the 14 T cell receptor beta chains below, sequenced in a study of T cells in localized non-small cell lung cancer. Sequencing was performed with immunoSEQ multiplex PCR; in TCRdb, only in-frame clones are kept and a portion is missing. Among about 2,700 clones listed, roughly 29% were seen once. Material: lung tumor tissue, obtained before any cancer treatment. These receptors all come from a woman between 40 and 69 years old with stage III lung adenocarcinoma.

V usage is TRBV10-3 and J usage is TRBJ2-1, with 15 bases that match TRBD2. CDR1 and CDR2 from the germline V gene are ENHRY and SYGVKD. V was clipped by 3 bases and J by 7 bases; unmatched bases: 13. CDR3 size: 19 residues. The CDR3 reads CAISDFRGPGTSGRNEQFF. The DNA for the CDR3 is TGTGCCATCAGTGATTTCAGGGGACCCGGGACTAGCGGGAGGAATGAGCAGTTCTTC.

The V and J genes are TRBV14 and TRBJ2-3, with D possibly being TRBD2 (5 bases). Deletions cut 0 bases from V and 8 bases from J, with 9 bases between. This CDR3 region has 13 residues. Germline CDR1 and CDR2: SGHDN and FVKESK. CDR3 sequence reads: CASSQDYGLTQYF. In nucleotides, the CDR3 is TGTGCCAGCAGCCAAGATTATGGACTTACGCAGTATTTT.

This clone was seen only once. The chain recombines TRBV28 with TRBJ1-5; TRBD1 agrees at 7 bases. Germline CDR1 reads MDHEN; CDR2 reads SYDVKM. V dropped 5 bases and J dropped 7; count of bases not matched to a gene: 8. The CDR3 extends over 14 amino acids. CDR3 in amino acids: CASSIPGQRQPQHF. Written as DNA, the CDR3 is TGTGCCAGCAGTATTCCGGGACAGAGGCAGCCCCAGCATTTT.

This clone was seen more than once but under ten times. The CDR3 sequence: CASTLGVWAFF. The CDR3 coding sequence is TGTGCCAGCACCCTGGGGGTGTGGGCTTTCTTT. The chain recombines TRBV6-7 with TRBJ1-1, with D perhaps matching TRBD1 (5 bases). TRBV6-7 falls under the ORF class, with uncertain function. The CDR3 contains 11 residues. Trimming pared 7 bases from V and 11 bases from J, leaving 14 bases between.

By proportion, this clone is large. The genes are TRBV6-8 and TRBJ2-1, with D tentatively TRBD2 (5 bases). CDR1 and CDR2 (germline): MNHGY, SAAAGT. V was cut by 8 bases and J by 5 bases, with 13 bases left in between. The CDR3 totals 13 residues. As DNA, the CDR3 is TGTGCCAGCGGATGGACTCCGGACAATGAGCAGTTCTTC. The encoded protein is CASGWTPDNEQFF.

The chain links TRBV19 to TRBJ1-2; perhaps TRBD1 as D (5 bases). Germline lookup yields CDR1 LNHDA and CDR2 SQIVND (reference sequence). CDR3 length: 15 amino acids. V shed 7 bases and J shed 3 bases, with 18 bases lying between them. The CDR3 DNA sequence: TGTGCCAGTAAATTTAACAGGTACATCGACTATGGCTACACCTTC. This encodes CASKFNRYIDYGYTF.

This clone was seen a few times. The rearrangement joins TRBV30 to TRBJ1-1; 8 nucleotides match TRBD1. V trimming: 2 bases; J trimming: 10 bases; junction bases outside the gene matches: 3. This CDR3 is built from 11 residues. The germline V gene encodes CDR1 GTSNPN and CDR2 SVGIG (reference sequence). CDR3 residues: CAWSFGQGAFF. In nucleotides, the CDR3 is TGTGCCTGGAGTTTCGGACAGGGAGCTTTCTTT.

The genes are TRBV7-6 and TRBJ2-1; 13 bases are a match to TRBD2. V was clipped by 6 bases and J by 9 bases; unmatched bases: 8. CDR1 and CDR2 from the germline V gene are SGHVS and FNYEAQ. The CDR3 is 15 residues long. The CDR3 coding sequence is TGTGCCAGCAGTCCTATTACTAGCGGGAGGGTTGAGCAGTTCTTC. Protein sequence: CASSPITSGRVEQFF. Supplemented by reference TRBV7-6 and TRBJ2-1, the full variable domain reads GAGVSQSPRYKVTKRGQDVALRCDPISGHVSLYWYRQALGQGPEFLTYFNYEAQQDKSGLPNDRFSAERPEGSISTLTIQRTEQRDSAMYRCASSPITSGRVEQFFGPGTRLTVL.

This rearrangement joins TRBV9 to TRBJ1-1; the D is unclear. V dropped 4 bases and J dropped 1 base, with 8 bases sitting between them. Looked up from germline, CDR1 is SGDLS and CDR2 is YYNGEE. The CDR3 consists of 13 residues. CDR3 amino acids: CASSPSSNTEAFF. The DNA for the CDR3 is TGTGCCAGCAGCCCTAGTTCGAACACTGAAGCTTTCTTT.

The sample holds a few counts of this clone. This chain joins TRBV11-3 and TRBJ1-1; no definite D call. Trimming took off 1 base at V and 0 bases at J, with 6 bases between the two ends. CDR1 is SGHNT and CDR2 is YENEEA in the germline V gene. The CDR3 loop spans 14 amino acids. CDR3 sequence: CASSLVNLNTEAFF. The CDR3 coding sequence is TGTGCCAGCAGCTTAGTGAACCTGAACACTGAAGCTTTCTTT.

This clone has just a few counts. The rearrangement joins TRBV6-8 to TRBJ2-3; D might be TRBD2 (5 bases). The germline gives CDR1 MNHGY, CDR2 SAAAGT. V lost 5 bases and J 5 bases, leaving 11 bases between the germline ends. The CDR3 has 13 amino acids. DNA of the CDR3: TGTGCCAGCAGTACGGACTTGGGAGATACGCAGTATTTT. As protein: CASSTDLGDTQYF.

This clone was counted a few times. This chain connects TRBV6-8 to TRBJ2-1; D is uncertain. Trimming removed 2 bases from V and 5 bases from J, with 7 bases in between. CDR3 length equals 13 residues. Germline CDR1 and CDR2: MNHGY and SAAAGT. CDR3 protein: CASSYRAHNEQFF. The CDR3 nucleotides read TGTGCCAGCAGTTACCGCGCCCACAATGAGCAGTTCTTC.

This clone was counted between two and nine times. The rearrangement uses TRBV5-1 and TRBJ2-1, with D unclear. The CDR3 spans 14 residues. The V end was cut by 5 bases, the J end by 9 bases, with 18 bases between. The germline CDR1 and CDR2 sequences are SGHRS and YFSETQ. The CDR3 DNA reads TGCGCCAGCAGTTTACCCGGACCTTCCCCTGAGCAGTTCTTC. It is translated as CASSLPGPSPEQFF.

By proportion, this clone is medium-sized. The chain uses TRBV6-7 and TRBJ1-1, with unresolved D. TRBV6-7 is marked as an open reading frame, function uncertain. V was shortened by 6 bases and J by 1 base, with 3 bases between the two germline ends. There are 11 residues in the CDR3. The CDR3 spells CASRENTEAFF. CDR3 DNA sequence: TGTGCCAGCAGGGAGAACACTGAAGCTTTCTTT.